This T cell receptor (beta chain) was sequenced in a study of T-cell reconstitution after alpha-beta-depleted transplantation in children. The CDR3 spans 15 residues. Trimming shortened V by 2 bases and J by 0 bases, and 14 bases separated the two germline ends. Looked up from germline, CDR1 is DFQATT and CDR2 is SNEGSKA (reference sequence). Broader study findings: Among T cells one year after transplant, newly produced cells accounted for most counts and diversity.

TCRbeta library construction was performed incorporating unique molecular identifiers. TCRdb used MiXCR to reprocess the PCR reads, holding one entry per CDR3 protein. The sample includes 200,000 to 300,000 distinct CDR3 sequences, more than 20% of them seen just once. This clonotype was counted between two and nine times. The target antigen is unknown. The chain links TRBV20-1 to TRBJ2-7, with D uncertain. Specimen: PBMCs, collected before TCRalphabeta/CD19-depleted stem cell transplant. The clonotype originates from a girl under 10 years old with Fanconi anemia, due to receive a stem cell transplant. The CDR3 DNA reads TGCAGTGCTAGACACCGGCAGATCAGCTCCTACGAGCAGTACTTC. Translation: CSARHRQISSYEQYF.